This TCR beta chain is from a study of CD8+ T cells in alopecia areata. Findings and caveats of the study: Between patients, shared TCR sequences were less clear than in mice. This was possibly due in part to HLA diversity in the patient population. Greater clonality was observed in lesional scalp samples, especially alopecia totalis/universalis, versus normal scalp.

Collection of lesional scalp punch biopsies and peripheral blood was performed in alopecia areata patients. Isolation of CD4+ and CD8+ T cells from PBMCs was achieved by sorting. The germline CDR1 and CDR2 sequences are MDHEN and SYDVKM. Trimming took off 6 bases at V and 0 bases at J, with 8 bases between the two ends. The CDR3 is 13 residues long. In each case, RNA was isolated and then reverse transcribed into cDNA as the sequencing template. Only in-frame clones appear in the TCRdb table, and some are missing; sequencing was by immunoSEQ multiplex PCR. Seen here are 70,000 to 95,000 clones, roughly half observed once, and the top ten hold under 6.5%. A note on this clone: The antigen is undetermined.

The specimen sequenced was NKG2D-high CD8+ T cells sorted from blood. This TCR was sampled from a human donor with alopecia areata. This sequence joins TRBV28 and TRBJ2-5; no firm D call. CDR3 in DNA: TGTGCCAGCAGCGACACAGACCAAGAGACCCAGTACTTC. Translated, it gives CASSDTDQETQYF.